A selection of T cell receptor beta chains follows, all from one sample in a study of prognosis after radiotherapy for stage I lung cancer. TCRdb reprocessed the multiplex PCR reads via MiXCR and lists one record per CDR3 protein. The repertoire consists of some 25,000 distinct CDR3 sequences, with roughly 34% occurring once and the leading ten covering 62%. Sample: PBMCs, taken before or after stereotactic body radiation therapy (not recorded which). These receptors were collected from a donor aged 50 or older with non-small cell lung cancer. CDR3s leave out the opening cysteine and the closing phenylalanine or tryptophan.

j_call v_call cdr3_aa
TRBJ2-3 TRBV7-3 ASSLGGQDTQY
TRBJ1-2 TRBV29-1 SVDRGPYGYT
TRBJ2-5 TRBV12-5 ASFPRQGGQETQY
TRBJ1-1 TRBV5-1 ASSLDLLGGAWAF
TRBJ2-5 TRBV30 AWSPGQETQY
TRBJ1-5 TRBV28 ASSFKGFNQPQH
TRBJ2-2 TRBV18 ASSRLADNTGELF
TRBJ2-7 TRBV27 ASSSTGLPYEQY
TRBJ2-7 TRBV12-3/TRBV12-4 ASMVPLSYEQY
TRBJ1-4 TRBV12-3/TRBV12-4 ASSLDRVNEKLF
TRBJ1-1 TRBV27 ASTDSDRAEAF
TRBJ2-2 TRBV6-4 ASSDRMNGELF
TRBJ2-1 TRBV20-1 SATPRLALPKGQF
TRBJ2-7 TRBV6-1 ASNQIPPYSYEQY
TRBJ2-1 TRBV6-2/TRBV6-3 ASSPWIGSGIPRPNEQF
TRBJ2-1 TRBV7-7 ASSLEFGAWQF
TRBJ1-2 TRBV2 ASMAAVRSYGYT
TRBJ2-7 TRBV13 ASSLAPSSYEQY
TRBJ2-3 TRBV12-3/TRBV12-4 ASSLGGGLSTDTQY
TRBJ2-5 TRBV7-2 ASSLVTRETQY
TRBJ2-2 TRBV24-1 ATSDSDRVRTGELF
TRBJ2-7 TRBV7-9 ASSPTSLYEQY
TRBJ1-2 TRBV5-8 ASSLGAASNYGYT
TRBJ2-4 TRBV7-3 ASSFGQGNIQY
TRBJ1-2 TRBV7-2 ASSRFYYGYT
TRBJ2-7 TRBV2 ASSEQNYEQY
TRBJ1-2 TRBV5-6 ASSPETGLGNYGYT
TRBJ2-3 TRBV20-1 SASSGGSSVDTQY
TRBJ2-7 TRBV4-1 ASSQGRQGGSYEQY
TRBJ1-2 TRBV4-1 ASSQDRGYT
TRBJ1-2 TRBV29-1 SAAAGTTNYGYT
TRBJ1-2 TRBV25-1 ASRPGCPYGYT
TRBJ1-2 TRBV28 ASSLVGAKNNGYT
TRBJ2-5 TRBV19 ASSRRTSGGKTQY
TRBJ1-4 TRBV20-1 SASPRGEKLF
TRBJ2-5 TRBV24-1 ATSTQVGGAGETQY
TRBJ1-2 TRBV12-3/TRBV12-4 ASSRRGSYGYT
TRBJ1-4 TRBV18 ASSPSGTTSNEKLF
TRBJ2-1 TRBV20-1 SARKSSGTSGNEQF
TRBJ1-5 TRBV5-6 ASSLGDRDGNQPQH
TRBJ2-1 TRBV12-3/TRBV12-4 ASSLTSGNNEQF
TRBJ2-1 TRBV9 ASSAASGYNEQF
TRBJ2-5 TRBV7-3 ASSLGGTGGETQY
TRBJ2-1 TRBV28 ASSSGLAPNEQF
TRBJ1-1 TRBV19 ASSILREVNTEAF
TRBJ2-7 TRBV5-1 ASLGRGNEQY